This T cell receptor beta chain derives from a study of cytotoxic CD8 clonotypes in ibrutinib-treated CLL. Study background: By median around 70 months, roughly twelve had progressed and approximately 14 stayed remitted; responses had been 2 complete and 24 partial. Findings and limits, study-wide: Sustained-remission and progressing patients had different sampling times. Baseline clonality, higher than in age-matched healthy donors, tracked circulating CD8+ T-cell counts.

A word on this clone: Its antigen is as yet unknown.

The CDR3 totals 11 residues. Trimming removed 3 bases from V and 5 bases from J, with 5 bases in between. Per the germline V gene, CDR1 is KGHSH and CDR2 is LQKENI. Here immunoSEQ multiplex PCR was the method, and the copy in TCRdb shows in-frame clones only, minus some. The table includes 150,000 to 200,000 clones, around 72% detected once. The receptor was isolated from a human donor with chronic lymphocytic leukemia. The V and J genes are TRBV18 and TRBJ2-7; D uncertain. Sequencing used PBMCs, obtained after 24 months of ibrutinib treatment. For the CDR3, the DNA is TGTGCCAGCTCACCCTCGGACGAGCAGTACTTC. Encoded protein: CASSPSDEQYF.